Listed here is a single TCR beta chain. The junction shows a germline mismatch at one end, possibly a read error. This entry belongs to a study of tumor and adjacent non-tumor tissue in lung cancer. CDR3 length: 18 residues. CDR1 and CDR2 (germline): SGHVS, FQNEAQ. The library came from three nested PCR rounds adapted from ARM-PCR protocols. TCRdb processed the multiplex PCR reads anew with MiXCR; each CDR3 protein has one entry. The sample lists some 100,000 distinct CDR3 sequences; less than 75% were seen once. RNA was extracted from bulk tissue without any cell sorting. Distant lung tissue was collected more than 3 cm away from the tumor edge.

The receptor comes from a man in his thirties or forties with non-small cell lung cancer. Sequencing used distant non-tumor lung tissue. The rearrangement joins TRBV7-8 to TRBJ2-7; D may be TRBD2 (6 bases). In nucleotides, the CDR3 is TGTGCTAGCAGCCCAGGACCCGGAACCGGGACTTTATCCTACGAGCGGTACTTC. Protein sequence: CASSPGPGTGTLSYERYF.